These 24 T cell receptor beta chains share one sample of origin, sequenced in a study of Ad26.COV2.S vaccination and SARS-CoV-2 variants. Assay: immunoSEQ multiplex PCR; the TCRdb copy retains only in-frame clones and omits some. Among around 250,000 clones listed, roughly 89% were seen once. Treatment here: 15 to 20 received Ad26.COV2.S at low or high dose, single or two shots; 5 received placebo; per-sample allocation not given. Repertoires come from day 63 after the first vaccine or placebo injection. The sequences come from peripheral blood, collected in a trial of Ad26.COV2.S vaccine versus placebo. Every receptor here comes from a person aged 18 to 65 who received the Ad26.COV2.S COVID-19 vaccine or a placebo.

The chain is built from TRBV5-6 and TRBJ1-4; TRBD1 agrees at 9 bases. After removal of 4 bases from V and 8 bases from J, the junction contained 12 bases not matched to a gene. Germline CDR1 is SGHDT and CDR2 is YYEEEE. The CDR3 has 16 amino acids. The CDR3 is CASSPIGTGGDEKLFF. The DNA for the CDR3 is TGTGCCAGCAGCCCGATCGGTACAGGGGGCGACGAAAAACTGTTTTTT.

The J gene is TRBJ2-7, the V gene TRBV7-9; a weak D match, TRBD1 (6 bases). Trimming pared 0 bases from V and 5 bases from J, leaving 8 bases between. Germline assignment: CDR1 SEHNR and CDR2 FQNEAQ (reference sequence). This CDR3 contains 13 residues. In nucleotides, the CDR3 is TGTGCCAGCAGCTTAGCCCGGACAGACGAGCAGTACTTC. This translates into CASSLARTDEQYF.

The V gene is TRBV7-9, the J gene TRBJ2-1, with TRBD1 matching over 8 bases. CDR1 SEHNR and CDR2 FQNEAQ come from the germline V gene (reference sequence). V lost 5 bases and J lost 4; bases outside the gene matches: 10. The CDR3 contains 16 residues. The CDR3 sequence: CASSRTQGARYNEQFF. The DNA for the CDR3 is TGTGCCAGCAGCAGAACCCAGGGGGCGCGATACAATGAGCAGTTCTTC.

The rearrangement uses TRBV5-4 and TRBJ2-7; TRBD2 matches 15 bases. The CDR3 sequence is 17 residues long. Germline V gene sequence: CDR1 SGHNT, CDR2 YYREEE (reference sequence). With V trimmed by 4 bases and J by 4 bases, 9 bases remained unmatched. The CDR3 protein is CASSAGTSGRSTYEQYV. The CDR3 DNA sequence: TGTGCCAGCAGCGCGGGGACTAGCGGGAGGTCGACTTACGAGCAGTACGTC.

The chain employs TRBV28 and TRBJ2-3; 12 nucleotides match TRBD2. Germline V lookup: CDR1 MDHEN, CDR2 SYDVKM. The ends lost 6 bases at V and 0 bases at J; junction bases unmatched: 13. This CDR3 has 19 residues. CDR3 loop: CASSPMSGLAGLSTDTQYF. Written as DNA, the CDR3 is TGTGCCAGCAGCCCTATGTCAGGACTAGCGGGACTAAGCACAGATACGCAGTATTTT.

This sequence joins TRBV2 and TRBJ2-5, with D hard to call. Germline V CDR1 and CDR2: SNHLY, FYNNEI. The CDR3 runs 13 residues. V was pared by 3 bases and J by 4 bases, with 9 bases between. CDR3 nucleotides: TGTGCCAGCAGTGATAGGGCGTCAGAGACCCAGTACTTC. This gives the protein CASSDRASETQYF.

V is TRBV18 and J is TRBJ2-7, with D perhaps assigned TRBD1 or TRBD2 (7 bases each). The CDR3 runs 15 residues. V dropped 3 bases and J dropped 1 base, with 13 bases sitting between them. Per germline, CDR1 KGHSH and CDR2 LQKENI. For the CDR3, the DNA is TGTGCCAGCTCACCCCGACAGGGAGGGTCCTACGAGCAGTACTTC. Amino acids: CASSPRQGGSYEQYF.

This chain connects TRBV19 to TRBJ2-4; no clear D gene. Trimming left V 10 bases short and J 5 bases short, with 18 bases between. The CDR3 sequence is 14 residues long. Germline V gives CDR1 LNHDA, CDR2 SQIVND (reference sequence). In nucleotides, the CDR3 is TGTGCCACCAGAGCCCAGTTACCCCAAAACATTCAGTACTTC. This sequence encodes CATRAQLPQNIQYF. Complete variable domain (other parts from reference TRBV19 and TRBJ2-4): DGGITQSPKYLFRKEGQNVTLSCEQNLNHDAMYWYRQDPGQGLRLIYYSQIVNDFQKGDIAEGYSVSREKKESFPLTVTSAQKNPTAFYLCATRAQLPQNIQYFGAGTRLSVL.

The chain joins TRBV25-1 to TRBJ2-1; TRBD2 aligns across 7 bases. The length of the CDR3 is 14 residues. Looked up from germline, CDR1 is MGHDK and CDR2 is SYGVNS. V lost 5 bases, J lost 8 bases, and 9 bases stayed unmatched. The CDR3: CASSPGRRDDEQFF. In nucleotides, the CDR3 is TGTGCCAGCAGTCCCGGGAGGAGGGATGATGAGCAGTTCTTC.

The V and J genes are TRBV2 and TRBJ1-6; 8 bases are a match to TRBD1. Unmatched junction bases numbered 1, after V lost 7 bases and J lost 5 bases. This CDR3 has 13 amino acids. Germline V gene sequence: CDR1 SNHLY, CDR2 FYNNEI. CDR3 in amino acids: CASTDRDNSPLHF. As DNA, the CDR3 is TGTGCCAGCACGGACAGGGATAATTCACCCCTCCACTTT.

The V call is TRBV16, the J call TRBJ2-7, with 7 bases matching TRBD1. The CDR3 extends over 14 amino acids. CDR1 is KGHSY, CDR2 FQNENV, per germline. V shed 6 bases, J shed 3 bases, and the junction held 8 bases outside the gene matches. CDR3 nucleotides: TGTGCCAGCAGTCCCCCGACAGGGTTCTACGAGCAGTACGTC. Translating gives CASSPPTGFYEQYV.

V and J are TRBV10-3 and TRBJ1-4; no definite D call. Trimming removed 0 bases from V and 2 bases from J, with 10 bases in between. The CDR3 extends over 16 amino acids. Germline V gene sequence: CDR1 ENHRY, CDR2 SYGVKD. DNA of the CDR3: TGTGCCATCAGTGAGTCGACTTGGGAGACTAATGAAAAACTGTTTTTT. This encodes CAISESTWETNEKLFF.

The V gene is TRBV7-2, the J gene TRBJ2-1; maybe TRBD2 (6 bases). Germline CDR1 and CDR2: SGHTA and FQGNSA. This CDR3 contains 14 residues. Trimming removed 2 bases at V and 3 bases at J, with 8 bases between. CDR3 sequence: CASSLTTSYNEQFF. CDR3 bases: TGTGCCAGCAGCTTAACGACTAGCTACAATGAGCAGTTCTTC.

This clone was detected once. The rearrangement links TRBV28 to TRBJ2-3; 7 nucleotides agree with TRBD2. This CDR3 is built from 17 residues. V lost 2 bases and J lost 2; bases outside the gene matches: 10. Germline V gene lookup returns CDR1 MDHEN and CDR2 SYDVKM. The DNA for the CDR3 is TGTGCCAGCAGTTTAAATTTCGGGACTAAAAACACAGATACGCAGTATTTT. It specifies CASSLNFGTKNTDTQYF.

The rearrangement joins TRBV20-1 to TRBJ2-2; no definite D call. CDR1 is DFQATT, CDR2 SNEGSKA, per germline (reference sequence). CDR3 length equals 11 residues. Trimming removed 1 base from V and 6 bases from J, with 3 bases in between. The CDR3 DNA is TGCAGTGCTAGAGGCCCCGGGGAGCTGTTTTTT. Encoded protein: CSARGPGELFF.

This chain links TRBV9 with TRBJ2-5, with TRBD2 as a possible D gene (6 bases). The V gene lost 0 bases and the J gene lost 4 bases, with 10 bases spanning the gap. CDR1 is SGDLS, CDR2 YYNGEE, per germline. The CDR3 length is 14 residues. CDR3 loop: CASSVGGTGETQYF. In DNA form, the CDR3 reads TGTGCCAGCAGCGTAGGTGGGACTGGAGAGACCCAGTACTTC.

The CDR3 here is CASSDRQGVFRGYTF. DNA of the CDR3: TGTGCCAGCAGCGATCGACAGGGGGTTTTTAGAGGCTACACCTTC. The chain employs TRBV9 and TRBJ1-2, with 9 bases aligning to TRBD1. V shed 3 bases and J 8 bases; nucleotides not matched to a gene: 11. The length of the CDR3 is 15 residues. Germline V gives CDR1 SGDLS, CDR2 YYNGEE.

The CDR3 bases are TGTGCCAGCAGCTTAGTGGCTAGCGGGTTCACAGATACGCAGTATTTT. This gives the protein CASSLVASGFTDTQYF. J is TRBJ2-3 and V is TRBV7-9; 8 nucleotides align to TRBD2. CDR3 length: 16 residues. Germline V CDR1 and CDR2: SEHNR, FQNEAQ (reference sequence). After removal of 1 base from V and 2 bases from J, the junction contained 5 bases not matched to a gene.

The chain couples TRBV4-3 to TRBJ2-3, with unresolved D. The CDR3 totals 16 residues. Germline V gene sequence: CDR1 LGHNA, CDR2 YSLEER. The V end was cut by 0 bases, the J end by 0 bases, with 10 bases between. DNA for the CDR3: TGCGCCAGCAGCCAAGAAAGTCCTGGGAGCACAGATACGCAGTATTTT. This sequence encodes CASSQESPGSTDTQYF.

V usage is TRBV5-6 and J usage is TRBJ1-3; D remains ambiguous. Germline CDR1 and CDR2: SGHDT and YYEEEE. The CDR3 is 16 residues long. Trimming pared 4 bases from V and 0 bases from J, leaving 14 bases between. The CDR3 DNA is TGTGCCAGCAGCGTGGACGGAGTAAACTCTGGAAACACCATATATTTT. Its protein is CASSVDGVNSGNTIYF. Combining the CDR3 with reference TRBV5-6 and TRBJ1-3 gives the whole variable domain DAGVTQSPTHLIKTRGQQVTLRCSPKSGHDTVSWYQQALGQGPQFIFQYYEEEERQRGNFPDRFSGHQFPNYSSELNVNALLLGDSALYLCASSVDGVNSGNTIYFGEGSWLTVV.

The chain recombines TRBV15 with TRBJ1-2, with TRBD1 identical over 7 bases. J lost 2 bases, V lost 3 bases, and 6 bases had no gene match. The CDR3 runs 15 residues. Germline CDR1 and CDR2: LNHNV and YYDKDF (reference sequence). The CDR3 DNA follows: TGTGCCACCAGCAGGGCGACAGGGCTCAACTATGGCTACACCTTC. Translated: CATSRATGLNYGYTF.

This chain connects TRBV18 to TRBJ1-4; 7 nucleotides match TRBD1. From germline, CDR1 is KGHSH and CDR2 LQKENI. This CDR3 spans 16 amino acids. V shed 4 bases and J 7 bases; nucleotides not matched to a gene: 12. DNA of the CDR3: TGTGCCAGCTCACTGGGACAGCCACAACTAGGTGAAAAACTGTTTTTT. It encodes CASSLGQPQLGEKLFF.

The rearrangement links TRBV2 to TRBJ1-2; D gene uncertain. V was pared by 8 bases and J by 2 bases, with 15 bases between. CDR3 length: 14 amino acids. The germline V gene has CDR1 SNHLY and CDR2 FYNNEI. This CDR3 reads CASRTGDLNYGYTF. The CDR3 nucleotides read TGTGCCAGCCGGACTGGGGATCTAAACTATGGCTACACCTTC.

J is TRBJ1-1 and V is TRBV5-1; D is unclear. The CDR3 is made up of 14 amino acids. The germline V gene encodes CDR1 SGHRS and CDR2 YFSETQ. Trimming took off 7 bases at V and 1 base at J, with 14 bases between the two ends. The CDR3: CASFAGLGNTEAFF. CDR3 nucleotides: TGCGCCAGCTTTGCAGGTCTGGGGAACACTGAAGCTTTCTTT. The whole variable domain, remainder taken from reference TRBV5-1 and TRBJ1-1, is KAGVTQTPRYLIKTRGQQVTLSCSPISGHRSVSWYQQTPGQGLQFLFEYFSETQRNKGNFPGRFSGRQFSNSRSEMNVSTLELGDSALYLCASFAGLGNTEAFFGQGTRLTVV.